What follows is one T cell receptor (beta chain) and its context. Its antigen remains unidentified. The record has no base qualities; no much larger clone is one base away. The library was obtained by the immunoSEQ multiplex PCR assay. A mixture of 60 forward primers for TCR Vbeta segments and 13 reverse primers for TCR Jbeta segments was used in the multiplex PCR. Amplification of the CDR3 region of rearranged TCR beta genes was performed with a multiplex PCR assay on genomic DNA. The amplified TCR beta libraries were sequenced on the Illumina HiSeq System as 87-base-pair reads. The study's own analysis went as follows. Across the 500 to 750 repertoires, a later analysis counted 80 million or so unique TCR beta chains, about 10 million of which were shared by at least two donors. To remove PCR and sequencing errors, raw reads were error-corrected and collapsed into unique sequences using a nearest-neighbor algorithm that merged closely related sequences. CDR3 sequences were aligned to IMGT reference sequences to assign V, D and J gene segments. For a sequence to be retained, a match of at least six nucleotides to both a V gene segment and a J gene segment was required. A rearrangement counted as productive if the CDR3 had no stop codons and remained in frame with V and J, and every other rearrangement counted as non-productive. Following IMGT convention, CDR3 was defined as the stretch from the second conserved V-encoded cysteine up to the conserved J-encoded phenylalanine. In an earlier analysis of around 540 of the donors, sequences lacking an unambiguous match to a single V gene segment were excluded. In an earlier analysis of 450 to 700 of the donors, V segments were called functional above 56.7% productive rearrangements and were called segregating when the between-donor standard deviation exceeded 5%. A statistical classification framework was developed to diagnose cytomegalovirus status using the catalog of TCR beta chain sequences. In a later analysis, TCR nucleotide sequences were compared against IMGT/GENE-DB human TR gene sequences so that V and J genes could be assigned. A later analysis assigned CDR3 sequences and most-parsimonious VDJ recombination scenarios with the TCRdist pipeline. In a later analysis, each TCR beta chain was defined by its CDR3 amino acid sequence together with its V-gene family, and reads without a unique V-gene family were excluded. To address suspected cross-contamination and a sequencing artifact, a later analysis removed roughly 580 highly shared, low-generation-probability nucleotide sequences. In a later analysis, a clonal expansion index for each public chain was calculated from normalized within-repertoire ranks of inferred template counts. In a later analysis, generation probabilities were computed using a VDJ recombination model fitted to out-of-frame rearrangements, and the results were checked against IGoR. In a later analysis, TCR-TCR, TCR-HLA and TCR-CMV co-occurrence was scored with hypergeometric tests, and a repertoire-size bias correction was applied to TCR pairs. A later analysis estimated false discovery rates by permuting HLA or CMV assignments 20 times. A later analysis grouped co-occurring TCRs with DBSCAN, adding TCRdist sequence similarity when clustering within HLA-allele-positive subsets. For co-occurrence clustering, repertoires with fewer than 30,000 or more than 120,000 public chains were excluded, along with about five repertoires with anomalous nucleotide sharing. TCRdb limited this immuneACCESS table to in-frame rearrangements with V and J called. A share of clones is missing; checked studies link under half to unresolved V genes, and the rest is unexplained. V and J calls and clone size are as listed in that table; D and trimming were resolved from the DNA. The table for this sample lists about 90,000 clones; 70% to 85% of them were counted only once. Clones ranked in the top ten supply roughly 2.2% of the sample.

The sample belongs to a study of cytomegalovirus exposure and HLA in healthy donors (dated by TCRdb to 2017 to 2019). Regarding the complete study: According to an earlier analysis of several hundred of the donors, 150 million to 200 million T cells yielded 90 million to 130 million unique TCR beta sequences and less than 300 Gb of sequence data. Around 320 gigabases of sequencing data and approximately 80 million unique TCR sequences were included in an early release covering roughly 600 HLA-typed donors. Of the 350 to 450 genotyped donors, 75% to 85% were placed in the genetic ancestry cluster associated with self-reported Caucasian donors. The study was designed to test whether signatures of past pathogen exposure could be identified by cataloging public T cell receptors. The study profiled the T cell repertoires of 500 to 800 subjects by immunosequencing and related them to cytomegalovirus serostatus. Along with the approximately 700-subject first cohort, a separate validation cohort of some 130 different subjects was used. To predict cytomegalovirus infection status, the study combined high-throughput TCR immunosequencing, statistical association of individual TCRs with disease status, and machine learning. A later analysis re-examined previously published TCR beta repertoires from about 670 donors and added high-resolution HLA genotyping to investigate patterns of TCR occurrence. In the later analysis, no new phenotypic data were used to find candidate immune exposures; instead, reliance was placed on TCR beta sequences and their occurrence across donors. An earlier analysis of 500 to 750 of the donors applied high-throughput TCR beta sequencing to assess whether each TCR beta V gene segment acted as functional or pseudogenic. Alongside the repertoire data, information on donor age, sex, ethnicity and CMV serostatus was compiled. A later genetic analysis took genome-wide SNP genotypes for about 65% of the 666 donors and used that subset as a discovery cohort. Every discovery cohort repertoire had been produced on one sequencing platform. Both class I and class II loci were covered by HLA typing, at four-digit resolution. The number of typed donors differed by locus: roughly 620-630 for A, B, C, DRB1 and DQB1; 522 for DQA1; around 610 for DPA1; and about 470 for DPB1. Five DR-DQ haplotypes were handled as single units for association and clustering because linkage in the cohort was strong. Across roughly 420 genotyped donors of the cohort, an average of about 250,000 unique TCR beta nucleotide sequences per donor were sequenced, and 15% to 20% of those sequences were non-productive. Points the paper makes about the study in general: A group of highly shared sequence variants was considered likely to be a technical artifact of the sequencing pipeline. In this cohort, only TCR beta chains were sequenced, and detectable features were limited by the absence of alpha or paired-chain data. A further reported finding was that TCR beta sequences accurately predicted the HLA-A and HLA-B alleles for most subjects in the first cohort. A few of the identified cytomegalovirus-associated TCR beta chains were confirmed in vitro to be specific for cytomegalovirus antigens. In a later analysis, TCR association rates were found to vary across HLA loci, with the most associated TCRs seen for DRB1 alleles and the fewest for HLA-C alleles. The earlier analysis of some 560 of the donors excluded approximately 15 rarely observed V segments, including chromosome 9 orphons, because counts were too low. Compared with the roughly 700-donor mean, donors in an Asian-associated ancestry cluster had fewer N-insertions in productive TCRs, according to a later genetic analysis. In an earlier analysis of roughly 560 of the donors, most TCR beta V segments were observed in productive rearrangements about 87% or about 30% of the time, broadly matching IMGT annotations. HLA typing was unavailable for some donors at each locus, so association tests used only the typed subset. Assigning TCR associations to individual alleles was difficult when HLA alleles, especially DR and DQ, strongly co-occurred. A total of roughly 160 TCR beta chains were listed by the study as associated with cytomegalovirus. Roughly uniform sequencing depth across donors was assumed in presence/absence analyses, although this assumption may not hold. In a later analysis, 16,951 TCR beta sequences were associated with specific HLA alleles at a false discovery rate of 0.05. The authors suggested that the approach could potentially be extended to other disease states and immunological phenotypes. Linkage disequilibrium might explain the correlated functional status among segregating V segments, but an unknown experimental factor could not be excluded. The only immune exposure information available for the cohort was CMV serostatus. A later analysis found that HLA-associated TCR beta chains were more clonally expanded and had lower generation probabilities than equally common non-associated chains. According to a later analysis, parvovirus B19, influenza, CMV and Epstein-Barr virus appeared linked to several top co-occurrence clusters. A later analysis found that most CMV-associated TCR beta chains appeared HLA-restricted, with HLA associations seemingly driven largely by CMV exposure. Some IMGT-functional V segments, including TRBV6-2 and TRBV6-3, could not be told apart with the 87-base-pair reads, so those segments were excluded. The classifier was reported to diagnose cytomegalovirus status with high specificity and sensitivity in both the original cohort and the validation cohort. An association between a missense DCLRE1C variant and V-gene and J-gene trimming of TCR beta chains was found in a later genetic analysis and replicated in an independent cohort. While some public TCRs were present in many individuals, most TCR sequences turned up only very rarely across donors.

V is cut by 4 bases and J by 1 base, and the space between the germline ends is 11 bases. Measured from the cysteine to the phenylalanine, the CDR3 is 14 residues long. Of the read, only the CDR3 DNA is kept; its 42 bases are in frame from base 1. The germline V gene (reference sequence) supplies CDR1 PRHDT and CDR2 FYEKMQ. The cohort consisted of 650 to 850 healthy bone marrow donors. At the time of sampling, all cohort members were nominally healthy, though unrecorded immune exposures were likely present. The donor was CMV seronegative and was included in the group of hundreds of seronegative cohort members. Every donor gave a peripheral blood sample, and the peripheral blood mononuclear cells from that sample were used for TCR beta sequencing. Genomic DNA was extracted from the blood cell samples with the Qiagen DNeasy Blood Extraction Kit.

The chain is assembled from TRBV13 and TRBJ2-7, and perhaps TRBD2 as D gene, on 6 matching bases. The sequenced sample was PBMCs. This TCR derives from a man younger than 35 in good health and CMV-seronegative. The CDR3 loop reads CASSSRDSSYEQYF. The DNA is as follows: TGTGCCAGCAGCTCCCGGGACTCATCCTACGAGCAGTACTTC.